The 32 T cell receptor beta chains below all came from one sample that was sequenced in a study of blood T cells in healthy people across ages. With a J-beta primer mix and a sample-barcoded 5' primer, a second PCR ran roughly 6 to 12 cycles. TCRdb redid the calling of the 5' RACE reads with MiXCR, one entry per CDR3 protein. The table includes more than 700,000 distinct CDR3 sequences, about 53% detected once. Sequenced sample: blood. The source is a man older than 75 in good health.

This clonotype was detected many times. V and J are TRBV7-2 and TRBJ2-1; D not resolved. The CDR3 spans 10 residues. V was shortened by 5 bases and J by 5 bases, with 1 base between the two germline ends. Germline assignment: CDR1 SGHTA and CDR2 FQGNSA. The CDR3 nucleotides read TGTGCCAGCAGCAACAATGAGCAGTTCTTC. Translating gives CASSNNEQFF.

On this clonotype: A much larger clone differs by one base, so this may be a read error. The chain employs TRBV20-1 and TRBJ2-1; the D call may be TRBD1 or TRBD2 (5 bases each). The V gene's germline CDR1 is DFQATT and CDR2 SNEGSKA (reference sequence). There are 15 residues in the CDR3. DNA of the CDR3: TGCGGTGCTAGGGCCCACGCCGGGGCTGAGGATGAGCAGTTCTTC. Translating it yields CGARAHAGAEDEQFF.

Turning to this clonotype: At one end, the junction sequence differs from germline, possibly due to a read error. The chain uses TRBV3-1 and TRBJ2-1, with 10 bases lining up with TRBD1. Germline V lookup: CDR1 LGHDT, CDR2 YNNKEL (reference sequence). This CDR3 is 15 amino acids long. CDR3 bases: TGTGTCAGCAGCGGCCTCGGACAGGGGGGGAATGAGCAGTTCTTC. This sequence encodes CVSSGLGQGGNEQFF.

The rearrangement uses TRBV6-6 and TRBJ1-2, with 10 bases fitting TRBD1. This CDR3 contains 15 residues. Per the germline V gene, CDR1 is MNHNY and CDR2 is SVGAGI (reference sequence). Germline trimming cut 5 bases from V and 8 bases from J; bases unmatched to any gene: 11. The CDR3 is CASSPPGTGVLGYTF. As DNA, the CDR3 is TGTGCCAGCAGTCCACCGGGGACAGGGGTTTTAGGCTACACCTTC.

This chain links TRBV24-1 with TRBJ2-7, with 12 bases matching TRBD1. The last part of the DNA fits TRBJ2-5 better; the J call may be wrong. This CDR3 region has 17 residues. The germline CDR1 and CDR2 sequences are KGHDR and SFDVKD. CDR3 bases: TGTGCCACCAGTGATTTTTGGGGGACAGGGGGCAAAGAGACCCAGTACTTC. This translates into CATSDFWGTGGKETQYF.

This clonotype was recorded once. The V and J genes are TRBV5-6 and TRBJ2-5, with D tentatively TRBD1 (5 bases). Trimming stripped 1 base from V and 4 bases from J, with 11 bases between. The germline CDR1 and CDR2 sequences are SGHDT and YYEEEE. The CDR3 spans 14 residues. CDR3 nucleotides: TGTGCCAGCAGCTTGCTCAGGGCCCGAGAGACCCAGTACTTC. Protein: CASSLLRARETQYF.

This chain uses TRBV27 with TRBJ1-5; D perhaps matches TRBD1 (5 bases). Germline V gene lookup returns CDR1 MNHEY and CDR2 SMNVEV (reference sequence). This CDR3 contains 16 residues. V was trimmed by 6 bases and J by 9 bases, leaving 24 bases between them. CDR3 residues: CASSSPIGGGLGPQHF. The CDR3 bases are TGTGCCAGCAGCTCCCCCATTGGGGGAGGTTTAGGGCCCCAGCATTTT.

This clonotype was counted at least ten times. The CDR3 loop reads CASSLGAGNTEAFF. CDR3 DNA: TGCGCCAGCAGCTTGGGAGCGGGGAACACTGAAGCTTTCTTT. This rearrangement joins TRBV5-1 to TRBJ1-1, with D hard to call. The CDR3 is 14 residues long. With 0 bases removed from V and 1 base from J, the gap between germline ends came to 7 bases. CDR1 is SGHRS and CDR2 is YFSETQ in the germline V gene.

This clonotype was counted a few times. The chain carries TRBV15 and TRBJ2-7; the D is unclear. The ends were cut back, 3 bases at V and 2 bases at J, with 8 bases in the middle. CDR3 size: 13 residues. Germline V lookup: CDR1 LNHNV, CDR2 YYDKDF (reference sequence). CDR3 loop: CATSSGRTYEQYF. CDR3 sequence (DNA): TGTGCCACCAGCAGTGGGCGGACCTACGAGCAGTACTTC. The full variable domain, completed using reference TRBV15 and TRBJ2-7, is DAMVIQNPRYQVTQFGKPVTLSCSQTLNHNVMYWYQQKSSQAPKLLFHYYDKDFNNEADTPDNFQSRRPNTSFCFLDIRSPGLGDTAMYLCATSSGRTYEQYFGPGTRLTVT.

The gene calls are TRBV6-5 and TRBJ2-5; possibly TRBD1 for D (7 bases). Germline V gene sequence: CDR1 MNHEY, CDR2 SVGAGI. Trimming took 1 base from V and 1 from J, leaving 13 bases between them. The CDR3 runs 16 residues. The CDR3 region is CASSYFGGQFQETQYF. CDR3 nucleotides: TGTGCCAGCAGTTACTTCGGGGGACAGTTCCAAGAGACCCAGTACTTC.

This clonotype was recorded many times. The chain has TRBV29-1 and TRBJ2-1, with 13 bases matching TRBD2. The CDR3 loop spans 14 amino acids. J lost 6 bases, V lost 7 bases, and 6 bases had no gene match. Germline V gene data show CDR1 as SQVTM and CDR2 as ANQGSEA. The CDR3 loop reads CSATGLAGINEQFF. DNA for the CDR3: TGCAGCGCCACGGGACTAGCGGGAATCAATGAGCAGTTCTTC.

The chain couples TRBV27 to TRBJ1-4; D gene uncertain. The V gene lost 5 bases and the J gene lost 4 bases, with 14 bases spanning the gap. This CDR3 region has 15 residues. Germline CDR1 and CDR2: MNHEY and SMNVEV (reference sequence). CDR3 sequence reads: CASSLFGRDNEKLFF. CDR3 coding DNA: TGTGCCAGCAGTCTTTTTGGTCGGGATAATGAAAAACTGTTTTTT.

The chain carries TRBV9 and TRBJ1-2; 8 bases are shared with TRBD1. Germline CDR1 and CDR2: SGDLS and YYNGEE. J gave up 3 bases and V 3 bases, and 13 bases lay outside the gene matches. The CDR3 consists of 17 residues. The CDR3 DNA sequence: TGTGCCAGCAGCGCGTACGGCAGGGGGCCTTCTGACTATGGCTACACCTTC. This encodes CASSAYGRGPSDYGYTF.

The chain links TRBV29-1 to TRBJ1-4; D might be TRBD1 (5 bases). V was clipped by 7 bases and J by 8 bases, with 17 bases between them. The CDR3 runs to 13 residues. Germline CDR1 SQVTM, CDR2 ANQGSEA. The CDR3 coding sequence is TGCAGCGATCCGGGACCGCGGATGGAAAAACTGTTTTTT. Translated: CSDPGPRMEKLFF.

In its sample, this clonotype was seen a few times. CDR3 nucleotide sequence: TGTGCCAGCAGCCTGCTTGGGGGGGCGCCATACGAGCAGTACTTC. It codes for CASSLLGGAPYEQYF. The chain couples TRBV13 to TRBJ2-5; maybe TRBD2 (7 bases). The J call may be faulty, since TRBJ2-7 better matches the DNA end. The CDR3 has 15 residues. Per germline, CDR1 PRHDT and CDR2 FYEKMQ (reference sequence).

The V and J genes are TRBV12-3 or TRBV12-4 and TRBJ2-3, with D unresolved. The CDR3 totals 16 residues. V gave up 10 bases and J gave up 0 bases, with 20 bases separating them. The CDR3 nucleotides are TGTGCCACCTCTTTTGTGGGTTTAACTAGCACAGATACGCAGTATTTT. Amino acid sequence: CATSFVGLTSTDTQYF.

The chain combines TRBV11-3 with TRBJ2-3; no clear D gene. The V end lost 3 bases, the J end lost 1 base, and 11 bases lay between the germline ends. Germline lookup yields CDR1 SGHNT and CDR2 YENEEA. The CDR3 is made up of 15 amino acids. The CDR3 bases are TGTGCCAGCAGCTTTGGAACGGACGGCACAGATACGCAGTATTTT. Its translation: CASSFGTDGTDTQYF.

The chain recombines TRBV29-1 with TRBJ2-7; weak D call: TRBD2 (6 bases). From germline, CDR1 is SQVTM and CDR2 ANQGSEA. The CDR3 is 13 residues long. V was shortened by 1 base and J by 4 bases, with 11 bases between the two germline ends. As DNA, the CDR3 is TGCAGCGTTGAAGTCCCTGCGGGGTACGAGCAGTACTTC. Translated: CSVEVPAGYEQYF.

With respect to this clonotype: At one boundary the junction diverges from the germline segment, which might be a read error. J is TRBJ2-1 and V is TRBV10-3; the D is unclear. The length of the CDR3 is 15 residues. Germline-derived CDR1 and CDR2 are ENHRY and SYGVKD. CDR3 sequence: CAIMGELSSYNGQFF. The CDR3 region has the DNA TGTGCCATCATGGGCGAATTAAGCTCCTACAATGGGCAGTTCTTC.

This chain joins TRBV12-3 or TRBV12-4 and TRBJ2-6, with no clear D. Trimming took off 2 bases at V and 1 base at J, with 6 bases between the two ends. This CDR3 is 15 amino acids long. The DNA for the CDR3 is TGTGCCAGCAGTTTAAAGATGTCTGGGGCCAACGTCCTGACTTTC. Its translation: CASSLKMSGANVLTF.

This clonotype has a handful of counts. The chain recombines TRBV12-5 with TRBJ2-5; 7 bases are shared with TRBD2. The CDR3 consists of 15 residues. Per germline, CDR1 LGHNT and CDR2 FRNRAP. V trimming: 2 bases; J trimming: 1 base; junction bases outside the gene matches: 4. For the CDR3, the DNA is TGTGCTAGTGGTTTGCTGCGGGGGACCCAAGAGACCCAGTACTTC. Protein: CASGLLRGTQETQYF.

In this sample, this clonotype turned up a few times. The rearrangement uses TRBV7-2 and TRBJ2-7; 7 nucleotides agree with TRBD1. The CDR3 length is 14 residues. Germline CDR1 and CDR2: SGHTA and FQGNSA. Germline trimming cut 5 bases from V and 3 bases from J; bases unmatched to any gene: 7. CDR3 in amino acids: CASSKGTVNYEQYF. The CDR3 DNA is TGTGCCAGCAGCAAAGGGACAGTGAACTACGAGCAGTACTTC. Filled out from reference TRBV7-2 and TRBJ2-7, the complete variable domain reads GAGVSQSPSNKVTEKGKDVELRCDPISGHTALYWYRQSLGQGLEFLIYFQGNSAPDKSGLPSDRFSAERTGGSVSTLTIQRTQQEDSAVYLCASSKGTVNYEQYFGPGTRLTVT.

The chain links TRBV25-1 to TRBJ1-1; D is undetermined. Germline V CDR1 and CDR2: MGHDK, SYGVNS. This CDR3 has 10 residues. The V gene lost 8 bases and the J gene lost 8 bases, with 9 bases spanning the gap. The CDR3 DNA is TGTGCCAGCCCTTCCTCGGAAGCTTTCTTT. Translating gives CASPSSEAFF.

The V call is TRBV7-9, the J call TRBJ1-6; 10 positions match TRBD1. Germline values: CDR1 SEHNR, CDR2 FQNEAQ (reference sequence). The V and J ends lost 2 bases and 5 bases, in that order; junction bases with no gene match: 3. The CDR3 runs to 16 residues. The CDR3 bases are TGTGCCAGCAGCTTATTTGGGACAGGGGATAATTCACCCCTCCACTTT. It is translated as CASSLFGTGDNSPLHF.

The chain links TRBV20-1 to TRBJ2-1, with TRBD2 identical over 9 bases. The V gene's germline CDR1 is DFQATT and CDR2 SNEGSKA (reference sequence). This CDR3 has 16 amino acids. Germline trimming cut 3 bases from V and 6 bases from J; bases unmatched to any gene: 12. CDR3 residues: CSASALSGSSSNEQFF. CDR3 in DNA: TGCAGTGCTAGCGCCCTTAGCGGGAGTTCCAGCAATGAGCAGTTCTTC.

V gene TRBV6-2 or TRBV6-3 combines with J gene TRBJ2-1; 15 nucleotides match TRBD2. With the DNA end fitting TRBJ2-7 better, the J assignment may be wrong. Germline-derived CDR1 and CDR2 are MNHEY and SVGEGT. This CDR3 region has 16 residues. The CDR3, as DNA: TGTGCCAGCAGTCGGACTAGCGGGAGGGGGTACAATGAGCAGTACTTC. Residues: CASSRTSGRGYNEQYF.

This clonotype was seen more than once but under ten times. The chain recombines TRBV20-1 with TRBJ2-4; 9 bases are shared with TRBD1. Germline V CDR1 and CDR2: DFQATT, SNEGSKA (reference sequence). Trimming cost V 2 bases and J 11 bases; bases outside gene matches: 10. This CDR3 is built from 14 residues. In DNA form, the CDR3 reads TGCAGTGCTAGACCTCCCGGGACAGGGTCCTTTCAGTACTTC. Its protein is CSARPPGTGSFQYF.

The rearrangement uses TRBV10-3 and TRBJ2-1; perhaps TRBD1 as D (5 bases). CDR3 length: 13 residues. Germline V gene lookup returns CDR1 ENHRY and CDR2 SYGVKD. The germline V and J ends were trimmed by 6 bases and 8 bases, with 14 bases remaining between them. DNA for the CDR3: TGTGCCATCAGGAACCAGGGTGTGGATGAGCAGTTCTTC. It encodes CAIRNQGVDEQFF.

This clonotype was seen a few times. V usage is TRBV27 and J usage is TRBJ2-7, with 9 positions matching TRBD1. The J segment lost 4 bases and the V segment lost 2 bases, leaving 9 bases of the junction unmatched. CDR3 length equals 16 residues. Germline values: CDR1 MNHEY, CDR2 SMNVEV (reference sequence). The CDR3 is CASSLATGTGPYEQYF. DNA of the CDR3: TGTGCCAGCAGTTTAGCTACCGGGACAGGGCCTTACGAGCAGTACTTC.

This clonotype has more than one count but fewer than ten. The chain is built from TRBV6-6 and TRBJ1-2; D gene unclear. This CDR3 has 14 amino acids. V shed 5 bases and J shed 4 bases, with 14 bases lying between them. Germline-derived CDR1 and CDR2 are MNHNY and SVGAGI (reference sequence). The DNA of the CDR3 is TGTGCCAGCAGTCCCTGGACGGCGTCCTATGGCTACACCTTC. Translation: CASSPWTASYGYTF.

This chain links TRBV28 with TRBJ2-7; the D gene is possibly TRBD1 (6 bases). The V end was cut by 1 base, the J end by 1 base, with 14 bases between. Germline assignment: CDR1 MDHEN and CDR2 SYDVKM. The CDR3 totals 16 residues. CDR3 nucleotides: TGTGCCAGCAGTTTATTAGGACAGTCATCTTCCTACGAGCAGTACTTC. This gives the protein CASSLLGQSSSYEQYF.

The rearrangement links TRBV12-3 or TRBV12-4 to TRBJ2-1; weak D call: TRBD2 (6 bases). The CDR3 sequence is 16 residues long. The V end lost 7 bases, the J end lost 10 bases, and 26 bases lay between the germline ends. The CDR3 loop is CASTSVSDVPRGEQFF. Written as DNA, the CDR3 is TGTGCCAGCACCTCGGTGTCGGACGTACCGCGGGGCGAGCAGTTCTTC.